This T cell receptor (beta chain) derives from a study of shared clonotypes between healthy human individuals (TCRdb year 2020). The study in broad terms: The cohort comprised a couple of women and a few men aged 18 to 49 years. For each donor, three plates each were used for CD4 naive and CD4 memory, two plates were used for CD8 naive, and one plate was used for CD8 memory. To estimate repertoire size and how much clonotype sharing occurs between individuals, the study deeply sequenced the blood TCR repertoires of roughly 5 healthy adults. To increase sequencing depth and limit assay-specific biases, TCR repertoire library preparation and sequencing were carried out by different laboratories using diverse techniques. Per donor, leukapheresis produced somewhere between about 0.94 and 9.5 billion PBMCs.

Results and caveats for the whole study, not just this receptor: Based on pairwise subsampling, the degree of clonotype sharing among donors was expected to be affected by sequencing depth. Because the study included a small number of donors, the genetic and exposure-history diversity represented was limited. Across four donors, around 5.4% of naive CD4, over 3% of naive CD8, 2% to 2.5% of memory CD4, and about 0.44% of memory CD8 clonotypes were shared. Even with the large sequencing depth, rarefaction of the sorted-subset datasets indicated that sequencing was incomplete. Estimated clonotype richness was generally larger for naive than for memory subsets. Sampling was limited to blood, and TCR repertoires in tissue likely differ from TCR repertoires in blood. Compared with non-shared clonotypes, clonotypes shared by all four sorted-subset donors had higher generation probabilities.

CD8 naive samples consisted of CD45RO-negative cells that were positively selected for CCR7, yielding a CD45RA+CCR7+ population without TemRA cells. The donors were healthy, HIV-negative adults who had no recently reported acute infections or vaccinations. Every donor was a Caucasian adult residing in Nashville, Tennessee, USA. Blood was obtained by leukapheresis, after which PBMCs were separated by Ficoll-Histopaque density gradient centrifugation and cryopreserved in liquid nitrogen vapor phase. Analytical flow cytometry was used to check the purity and quantity of every magnetically sorted T cell population. From each sorted fraction, genomic DNA was isolated and quantified by UV absorbance on a Nanodrop 2000c. Based on the germline V gene, the CDR1 and CDR2 sequences are SGHVS and FQNEAQ. Unmatched junction bases come to 18, with V trimmed by 5 bases and J by 9 bases. The CDR3 covers 16 residues, taking in both the cysteine and the phenylalanine. The entry retains the CDR3 DNA only, 48 bases that are in frame from base 1.

A note on this clone: Its binding antigen is unknown. Within one base of it there is no much larger clone, and no base qualities were kept.

Using the deep immunoSEQ assay, multiplex PCR amplified TCR CDR3 regions from genomic DNA. Genomic DNA extracted from each cell subset was distributed evenly over all wells of several immunoSEQ 96-well plates, and each plate served as one replicate. For sorted subsets, about 200 ng genomic DNA, equal to some 28,000 T cell genomes, was loaded into each replicate PCR. The purified libraries were quantified using a Qubit 3.0 fluorometer, sized with a Bioanalyzer 2100, and then quantified again using the KAPA Library Quantification kit. A separate single-read 150-cycle Illumina NextSeq 550 flow cell was used to sequence each immunoSEQ 96-well plate. As for how the authors treated the data: The immunoSEQ output contained only junctional sequences without quality scores, so filtering could not match that applied to full-length reads. Sequences were annotated with PyIR, a Python wrapper for IgBLAST v1.9, and V/J genes and CDR3 were assigned using IMGT germline references. Reads were removed for weak V/J assignments (E-value above 1e-6), missing CDR3, stop codons, out-of-frame junctions, or ambiguous translated residues. V3J clonotypes were defined as sequences sharing an identical inferred V gene, J gene, and CDR3 amino acid sequence. Percentage overlap between repertoires was computed as shared unique clonotypes divided by the size of the smaller repertoire. Richness of each repertoire was evaluated using RTK rarefaction, the Chao1 estimator, and Recon v2.1 estimates of unobserved clonotypes. Generation probabilities for all TCRbeta clonotypes obtained by the gDNA method from a few donors were computed using OLGA. Not all clones reach the TCRdb copy of this immuneACCESS table, which keeps in-frame sequences only. Checked studies attribute under half of the gap to unresolved V genes and leave the rest unexplained. D and trimming come from the DNA, and the V and J calls and clone size come from that table. This sample lists about 610,000 clones; about 96% were detected once. The ten top clones hold 0.11% of the sample.

Rearrangement joined TRBV7-8 to TRBJ2-5, and 7 bases in between align with TRBD2. This clonotype was obtained from a woman in her twenties or thirties in good health. Sequenced input: naive CD8+ T cells sorted from blood. In the paper's terms, the cell subset or site label means: CD45RA+CCR7+. The DNA reads as follows: TGTGCCAGCAGCCGGGGGAGGACTAGGCTGCACGGGTCCCAGTACTTC. This is translated as CASSRGRTRLHGSQYF.